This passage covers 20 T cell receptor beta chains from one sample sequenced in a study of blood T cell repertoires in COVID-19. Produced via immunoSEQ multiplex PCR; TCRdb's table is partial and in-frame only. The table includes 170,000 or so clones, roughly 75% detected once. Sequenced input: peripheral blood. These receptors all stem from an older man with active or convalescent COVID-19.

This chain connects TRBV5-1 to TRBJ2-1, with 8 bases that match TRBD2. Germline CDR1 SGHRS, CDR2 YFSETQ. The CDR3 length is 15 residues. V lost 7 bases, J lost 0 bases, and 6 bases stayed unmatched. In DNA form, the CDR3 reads TGCGCCAGCTCAGAACGGGGGGGCTCCTACAATGAGCAGTTCTTC. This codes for CASSERGGSYNEQFF.

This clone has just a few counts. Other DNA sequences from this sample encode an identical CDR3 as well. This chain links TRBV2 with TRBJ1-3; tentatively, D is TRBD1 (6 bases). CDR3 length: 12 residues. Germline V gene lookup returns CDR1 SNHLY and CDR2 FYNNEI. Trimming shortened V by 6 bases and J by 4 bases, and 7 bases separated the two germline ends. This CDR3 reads CASRDRGNTIYF. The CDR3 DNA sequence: TGTGCCAGCAGGGACAGAGGAAACACCATATATTTT.

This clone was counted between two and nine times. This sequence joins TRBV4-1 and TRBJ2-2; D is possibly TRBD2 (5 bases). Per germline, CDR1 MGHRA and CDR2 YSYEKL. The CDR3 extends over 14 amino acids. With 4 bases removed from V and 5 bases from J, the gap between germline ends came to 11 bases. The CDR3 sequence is CASSPPSGTGELFF. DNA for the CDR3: TGCGCCAGCAGCCCTCCGAGCGGAACCGGGGAGCTGTTTTTT.

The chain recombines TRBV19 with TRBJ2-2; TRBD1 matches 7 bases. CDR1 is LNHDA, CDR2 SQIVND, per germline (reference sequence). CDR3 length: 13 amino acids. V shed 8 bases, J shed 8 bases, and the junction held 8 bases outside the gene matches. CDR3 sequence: CASVKQGRGELFF. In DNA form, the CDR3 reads TGTGCCAGTGTAAAACAGGGGAGAGGGGAGCTGTTTTTT.

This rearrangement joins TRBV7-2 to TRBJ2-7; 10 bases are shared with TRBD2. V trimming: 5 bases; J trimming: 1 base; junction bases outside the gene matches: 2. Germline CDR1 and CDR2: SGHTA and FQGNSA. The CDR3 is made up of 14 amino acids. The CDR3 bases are TGTGCCAGCAGCCCGACTAGCGGGTCCTACGAGCAGTACTTC. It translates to CASSPTSGSYEQYF.

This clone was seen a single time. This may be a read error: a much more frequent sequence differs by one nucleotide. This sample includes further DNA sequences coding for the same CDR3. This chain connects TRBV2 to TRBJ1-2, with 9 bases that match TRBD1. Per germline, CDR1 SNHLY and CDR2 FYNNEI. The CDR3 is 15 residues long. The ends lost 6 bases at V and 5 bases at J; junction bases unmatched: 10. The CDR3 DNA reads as TGTGCCAGCAGGCCTTCCGGGACAGGGCATTATGGCTACACCTTC. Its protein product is CASRPSGTGHYGYTF.

The CDR3 region has the DNA TGTGCCAGTAGTCTGAACCGGGACAGAAATCAGCCCCAGCATTTT. It is translated as CASSLNRDRNQPQHF. The chain recombines TRBV19 with TRBJ1-5, with 7 bases identical to TRBD1. CDR1 and CDR2 (germline): LNHDA, SQIVND (reference sequence). The CDR3 extends over 15 amino acids. V gave up 5 bases and J gave up 4 bases; unmatched junction bases: 8. The full variable domain, in which reference TRBV19 and TRBJ1-5 provide the parts outside the CDR3, is DGGITQSPKYLFRKEGQNVTLSCEQNLNHDAMYWYRQDPGQGLRLIYYSQIVNDFQKGDIAEGYSVSREKKESFPLTVTSAQKNPTAFYLCASSLNRDRNQPQHFGDGTRLSIL.

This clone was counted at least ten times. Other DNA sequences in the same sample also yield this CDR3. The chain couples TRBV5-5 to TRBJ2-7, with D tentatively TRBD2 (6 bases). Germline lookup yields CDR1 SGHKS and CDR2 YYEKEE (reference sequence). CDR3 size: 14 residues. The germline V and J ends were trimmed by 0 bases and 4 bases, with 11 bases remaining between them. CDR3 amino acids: CASSLEEGRYEQYF. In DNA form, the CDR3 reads TGTGCCAGCAGCTTGGAGGAGGGACGATACGAGCAGTACTTC.

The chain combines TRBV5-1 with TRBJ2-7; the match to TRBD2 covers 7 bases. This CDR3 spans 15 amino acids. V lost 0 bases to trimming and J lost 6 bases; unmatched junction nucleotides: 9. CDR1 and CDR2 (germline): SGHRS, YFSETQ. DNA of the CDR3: TGCGCCAGCAGCTTGGCGGGGAGGGCAGAACTCGAGCAGTACTTC. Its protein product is CASSLAGRAELEQYF.

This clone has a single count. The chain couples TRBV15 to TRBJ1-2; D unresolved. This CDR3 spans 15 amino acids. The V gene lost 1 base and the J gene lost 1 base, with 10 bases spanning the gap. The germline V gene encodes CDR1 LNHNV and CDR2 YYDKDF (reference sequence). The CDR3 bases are TGTGCCACCAGCAGAGGAACGGGAAATAACTATGGCTACACCTTC. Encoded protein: CATSRGTGNNYGYTF.

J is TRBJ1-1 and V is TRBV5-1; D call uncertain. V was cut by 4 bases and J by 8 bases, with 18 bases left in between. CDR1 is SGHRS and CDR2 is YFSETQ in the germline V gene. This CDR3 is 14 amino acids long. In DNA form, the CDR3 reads TGCGCCAGCAGCCAGCTTAGCGGCAGTAGGGAAGCTTTCTTT. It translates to CASSQLSGSREAFF.

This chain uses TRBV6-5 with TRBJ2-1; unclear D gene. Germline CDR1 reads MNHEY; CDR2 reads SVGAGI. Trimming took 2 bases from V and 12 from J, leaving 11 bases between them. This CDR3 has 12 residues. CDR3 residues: CASSYPGLGQFF. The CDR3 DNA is TGTGCCAGCAGTTACCCCGGGTTAGGGCAGTTCTTC.

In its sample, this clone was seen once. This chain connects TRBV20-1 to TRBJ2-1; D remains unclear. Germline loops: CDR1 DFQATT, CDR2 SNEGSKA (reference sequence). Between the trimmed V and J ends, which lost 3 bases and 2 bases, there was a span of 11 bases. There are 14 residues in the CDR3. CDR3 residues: CSASPALPYNEQFF. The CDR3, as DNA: TGCAGTGCTAGTCCTGCGCTGCCCTACAATGAGCAGTTCTTC.

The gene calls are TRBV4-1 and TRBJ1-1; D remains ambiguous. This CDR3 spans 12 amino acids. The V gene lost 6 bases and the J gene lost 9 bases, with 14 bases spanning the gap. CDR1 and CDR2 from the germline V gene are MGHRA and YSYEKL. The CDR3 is CASSGSTEKAFF. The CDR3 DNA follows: TGCGCCAGCAGTGGAAGCACGGAGAAAGCTTTCTTT.

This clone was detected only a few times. The CDR3 reads CSVASTPLAKNIQYF. The CDR3 DNA reads TGCAGCGTTGCGTCGACACCCCTAGCCAAAAACATTCAGTACTTC. This chain uses TRBV29-1 with TRBJ2-4; D is unclear. The CDR3 length is 15 residues. CDR1 is SQVTM, CDR2 ANQGSEA, per germline. V lost 4 bases, J lost 0 bases, and 13 bases lay in between.

Here the CDR3 DNA reads TGTGCCAGCGCAAAAATAAGCGGGGGCCCCGTCGGGTCCTACGAGCAGTACTTC. This sequence encodes CASAKISGGPVGSYEQYF. J is TRBJ2-7 and V is TRBV10-3; 8 nucleotides line up with TRBD2. Germline trimming cut 10 bases from V and 1 base from J; bases unmatched to any gene: 21. The germline gives CDR1 ENHRY, CDR2 SYGVKD. The CDR3 is 18 residues long.

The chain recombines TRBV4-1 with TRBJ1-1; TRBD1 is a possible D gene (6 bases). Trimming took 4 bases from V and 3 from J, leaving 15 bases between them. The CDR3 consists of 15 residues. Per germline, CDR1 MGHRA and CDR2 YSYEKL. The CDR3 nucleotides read TGCGCCAGCAGCCCGCTACAGGGACAAGACACTGAAGCTTTCTTT. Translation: CASSPLQGQDTEAFF.

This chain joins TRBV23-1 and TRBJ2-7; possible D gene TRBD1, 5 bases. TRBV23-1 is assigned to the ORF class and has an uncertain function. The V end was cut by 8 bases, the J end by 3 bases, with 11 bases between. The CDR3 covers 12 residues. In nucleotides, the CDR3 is TGCGCCAGCTCAGGGAATTGCTACGAGCAGTACTTC. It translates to CASSGNCYEQYF.

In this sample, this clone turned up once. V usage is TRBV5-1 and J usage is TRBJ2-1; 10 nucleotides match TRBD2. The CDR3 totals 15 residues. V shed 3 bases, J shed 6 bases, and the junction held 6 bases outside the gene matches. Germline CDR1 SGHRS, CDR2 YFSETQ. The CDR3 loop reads CASSSGLAVANEQFF. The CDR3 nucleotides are TGCGCCAGCAGCTCAGGACTAGCGGTGGCCAATGAGCAGTTCTTC.

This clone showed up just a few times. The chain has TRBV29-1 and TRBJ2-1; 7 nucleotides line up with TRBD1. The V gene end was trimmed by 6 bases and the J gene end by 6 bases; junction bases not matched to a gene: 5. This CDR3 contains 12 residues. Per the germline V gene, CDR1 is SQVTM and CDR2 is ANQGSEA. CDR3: CSVDRELNEQFF. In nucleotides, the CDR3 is TGCAGCGTCGACAGGGAACTCAATGAGCAGTTCTTC.